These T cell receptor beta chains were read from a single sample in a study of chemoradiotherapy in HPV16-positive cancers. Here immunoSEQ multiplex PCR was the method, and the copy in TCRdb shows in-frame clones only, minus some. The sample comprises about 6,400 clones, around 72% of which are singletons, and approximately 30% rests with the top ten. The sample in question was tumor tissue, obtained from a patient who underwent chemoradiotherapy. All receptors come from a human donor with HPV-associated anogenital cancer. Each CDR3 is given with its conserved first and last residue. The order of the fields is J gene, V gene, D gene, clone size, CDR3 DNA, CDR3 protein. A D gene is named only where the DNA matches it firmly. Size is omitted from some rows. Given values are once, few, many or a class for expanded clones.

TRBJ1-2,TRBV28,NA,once,TGTGCCATCCTCTCACAGAACAGGGAGCGGTCGTACGGCTACACCTTC,CAILSQNRERSYGYTF
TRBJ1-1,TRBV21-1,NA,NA,TGTGCCAGCAGCAAACGACGCAGAGGGGGCAGGAACACTGAAGCTTTCTTT,CASSKRRRGGRNTEAFF
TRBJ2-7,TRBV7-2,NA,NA,TGTGCCAGCAGCTTATCAGGGTTCGAGCAGTACTTC,CASSLSGFEQYF
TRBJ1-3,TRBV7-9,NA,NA,TGTGCCAGCAGCCCCCATTCCGGGGCGTTAAACACCATATATTTT,CASSPHSGALNTIYF
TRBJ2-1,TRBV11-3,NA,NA,TGTGCCAGCAGCTCTCCTAGGGAACGAGGGAGTGAGCAGTTCTTC,CASSSPRERGSEQFF
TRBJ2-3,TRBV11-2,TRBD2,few,TGTGCCAGCAGCTTAGATCCGGGGGGGCATGGGGATACGCAGTATTTT,CASSLDPGGHGDTQYF
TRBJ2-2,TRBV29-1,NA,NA,TGCAGCGTTGAAGGACCCGCGAACACCGGGGAGCTGTTTTTT,CSVEGPANTGELFF
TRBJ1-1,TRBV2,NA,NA,TGTGCCAGCAGTGTTGGGGGGGGGAACACTGAAGCTTTCTTT,CASSVGGGNTEAFF
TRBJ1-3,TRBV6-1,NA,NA,TGTGCCAGCAGTGCATTTGGGCGGACCTCTGGAAACACCATATATTTT,CASSAFGRTSGNTIYF
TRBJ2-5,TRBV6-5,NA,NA,TGTGCCAGCATCCAAGAGGAGACCCAGTACTTC,CASIQEETQYF
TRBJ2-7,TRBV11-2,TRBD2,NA,TGTGCCAGCAGCTCCCGTCGAGGTAGCGGGAGGGCTGACGCCTACGAGCAGTACTTC,CASSSRRGSGRADAYEQYF
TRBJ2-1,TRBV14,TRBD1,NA,TGTGCCAGCAGCCTTCGGACAGGATCTATCAGTTACAATGAGCAGTTCTTC,CASSLRTGSISYNEQFF
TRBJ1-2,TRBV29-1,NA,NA,TGCAGCGGTGAGGGAGGGGATGGCTACACCTTC,CSGEGGDGYTF
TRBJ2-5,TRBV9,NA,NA,TGTGCCAGCAGCGTAGGCGGAGGGCGCGAGACCCAGTACTTC,CASSVGGGRETQYF
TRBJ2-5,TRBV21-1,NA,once,TGTGCCAGCCCCTATGGGAGGGTCCAAGAGACCCAGTACTTC,CASPYGRVQETQYF
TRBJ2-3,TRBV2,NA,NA,TGTGCCAGCAGGTCCGGGACCGACACAGATACGCAGTATTTT,CASRSGTDTDTQYF